These T cell receptor beta chains were read from a single sample in a study of immune evolution from preneoplasia to lung adenocarcinoma. TCRdb's table, derived via immunoSEQ multiplex PCR, lists solely in-frame clones and lacks some. The table shows approximately 6,900 clones, with 65% to 85% occurring only once. The sample consisted of FFPE adjacent normal lung tissue. All receptors derive from a person aged 70 to 80 with lung adenocarcinoma. The CDR3 runs from the conserved cysteine through the conserved F or W. A D gene is named only where the DNA matches it firmly. Only some rows state a clone size, as once, few, many or a class for expanded clones.

size	V	J	D	DNA	CDR3
.	TRBV5-5	TRBJ1-2	TRBD1	TGTGCCAGCAGCTTGGCGGGACAGGGAGGCTATGGCTACACCTTC	CASSLAGQGGYGYTF
.	TRBV11-2	TRBJ1-1	.	TGTGCCAGCACCAGGGATATGGGTTACACTGAAGCTTTCTTT	CASTRDMGYTEAFF
.	TRBV18	TRBJ1-4	TRBD1	TGTGCCAGCTCACCACCGGGGGACAGGGGTGAAAAACTGTTTTTT	CASSPPGDRGEKLFF
.	TRBV27	TRBJ1-5	.	TGTGCCAGCAGTTTGGGAAATCAGCCCCAGCATTTT	CASSLGNQPQHF
.	TRBV6-5	TRBJ2-7	.	TGTGCCAGCAGTTGGACGGGAGTCCTCGAGCAGTACTTC	CASSWTGVLEQYF
.	TRBV5-1	TRBJ2-1	.	TGCGCCAGCAGCCAACAGGGAGGGGTCAATGAGCAGTTCTTC	CASSQQGGVNEQFF
few	TRBV27	TRBJ1-5	TRBD1	TGTGCCAGCAGCGGGGACAGGATCTCAGCCCAGCATTTT	CASSGDRISAQHF
.	TRBV5-4	TRBJ2-1	TRBD1	TGTGCCAGCGGGGACAGCTACAATGAGCAGTTCTTC	CASGDSYNEQFF
.	TRBV12-5	TRBJ2-7	.	TGTGCTAGTGGTTTCCCTGACGGCTACGAGCAGTACTTC	CASGFPDGYEQYF
.	TRBV30	TRBJ2-6	.	TGTGCCTGGTCATCACCGGCTGGGGCCAACGTCCTGACTTTC	CAWSSPAGANVLTF
.	TRBV5-6	TRBJ2-7	TRBD2	TGTGCCAGCAGCTTGGGTAGCGGGGGCCTTTTCTACGAGCAGTACTTC	CASSLGSGGLFYEQYF
.	TRBV7-2	TRBJ2-3	.	TGTGCCAGCAGCTTAGGGCTAGCAGCAGATACGCAGTATTTT	CASSLGLAADTQYF
.	TRBV28	TRBJ2-7	.	TGTGCCAGCACCCCAGGTTTCGGGGGCTACGAGCAGTACTTC	CASTPGFGGYEQYF
.	TRBV6-1	TRBJ2-3	.	TGTGCCAGCAGTGTGGGAGATACGCAGTATTTT	CASSVGDTQYF
.	TRBV19	TRBJ2-1	TRBD2	TGTGCCAGTAGTACTAAACCCTCAGCGGGGGGGAATGAGCAGTTCTTC	CASSTKPSAGGNEQFF
.	TRBV6-5	TRBJ1-6	.	TGTGCCAGCATGAGAGTGGCCTCCAATTCACCCCTCCACTTT	CASMRVASNSPLHF
.	TRBV2	TRBJ1-2	.	TGTGCCAGCAGTGACTCAGAACAGGGTATCTATGGCTACACCTTC	CASSDSEQGIYGYTF
.	TRBV6-1	TRBJ1-1	TRBD1	TGTGCCAGCAGGAGGGGACAGACGAACACTGAAGCTTTCTTT	CASRRGQTNTEAFF
.	TRBV29-1	TRBJ1-2	.	TGCAGCGTTGGGGGGGCGGGGCGCTATGGCTACACCTTC	CSVGGAGRYGYTF
once	TRBV7-6	TRBJ2-3	.	TGTGCCAGCAGCTTAGATGGCAGCACAGATACGCAGTATTTT	CASSLDGSTDTQYF
.	TRBV12-5	TRBJ2-7	TRBD1	TGTGCTAGTGGTTTGGCGTCCGGGACAGGGGGAATGAAGCAGTACTTC	CASGLASGTGGMKQYF
once	TRBV7-2	TRBJ1-1	.	TGTGCCAGCAGCTTAGCATCGGAGGGGACTGAAGCTTTCTTT	CASSLASEGTEAFF
.	TRBV4-2	TRBJ2-7	.	TGTGCCAGCAGCCAGGGCTCGGAGCAGTACTTC	CASSQGSEQYF
few	TRBV5-5	TRBJ1-1	.	TGTGCCAGCAGCGTTCGGGCGGCGAACACTGAAGCTTTCTTT	CASSVRAANTEAFF
.	TRBV11-2	TRBJ1-6	.	TGTGCCAGCAGCTTCGGATGGGCGGGGTATAATTCACCCCTCCACTTT	CASSFGWAGYNSPLHF
.	TRBV30	TRBJ2-2	.	TGTGCCTGGATTAGCTGGCAGGCAAGATCCCCCAGGAGGGCCGGGGAGCTGTTTTTT	CAWISWQARSPRRAGELFF
.	TRBV2	TRBJ2-1	.	TGTGCCAGTAGTGAATATGAGGGTAGCTCCTACAATGAGCAGTTCTTC	CASSEYEGSSYNEQFF
.	TRBV5-6	TRBJ1-2	TRBD1	TGTGCCAGCAGCTGGAGCCCTAGGACAGGGGACGGCTACACCTTC	CASSWSPRTGDGYTF
.	TRBV14	TRBJ2-5	.	TGTGCCAGCAGACAGGTCGCGGCCCAGTACTTC	CASRQVAAQYF
.	TRBV2	TRBJ2-4	TRBD1	TGTGCCAGCAGTGAAAGTCGGGACAGGTCCAAAAACATTCAGTACTTC	CASSESRDRSKNIQYF
.	TRBV6-6	TRBJ1-5	.	TGTGCCAGCAGTTACTCGAGTCGGGCACGCAATCAGCCCCAGCATTTT	CASSYSSRARNQPQHF
.	TRBV7-9	TRBJ1-2	TRBD1	TGTGCCAGCAGCTCGGGACAGGGGGGCTACACCTTC	CASSSGQGGYTF
.	TRBV5-1	TRBJ2-1	.	TGCGCCAGCACCATGGACAGAACGAATGAGCAGTTCTTC	CASTMDRTNEQFF
.	TRBV18	TRBJ1-2	.	TGTGCCAGCTCACCACCGAACTATGGCTACACCTTC	CASSPPNYGYTF
.	TRBV2	TRBJ1-5	TRBD1	TGTGCCAGCAGCGTACAGGGGGCGAAACAGCCCCAGCATTTT	CASSVQGAKQPQHF
.	TRBV7-3	TRBJ1-1	.	TGTGCCAGCAGCTTAACAGGGGTGAACACTGAAGCTTTCTTT	CASSLTGVNTEAFF
.	TRBV5-1	TRBJ1-6	.	TGCGCCAGCAGCTCGTGGGACTCGGGTAATTCACCCCTCCACTTT	CASSSWDSGNSPLHF
.	TRBV30	TRBJ1-1	TRBD1	TGTGCCTGGACCCCCGGGGACAGGGATGAAGCTTTCTTT	CAWTPGDRDEAFF
.	TRBV13	TRBJ2-5	.	TGTGCCAGCAGGGGACGGTACCGGCGGGAGACCCAGTACTTC	CASRGRYRRETQYF
.	TRBV9	TRBJ2-7	TRBD1	TGTGCCAGCAGCAACAACAGGGGTCACGAGCAGTACTTC	CASSNNRGHEQYF
.	TRBV7-9	TRBJ2-7	.	TGTGCCAGCAGCCGGACAGAGGGGTCCTACGAGCAGTACTTC	CASSRTEGSYEQYF
.	TRBV6-5	TRBJ1-4	.	TGTGCCAGCAGTTACCGGCCGGGACCAACTAATGAAAAACTGTTTTTT	CASSYRPGPTNEKLFF
.	TRBV5-1	TRBJ1-2	TRBD1	TGCGCCAGCAGCTTATCAGGGGGCGGGTATGGCTACACCTTC	CASSLSGGGYGYTF
.	TRBV4-1	TRBJ2-2	.	TGCGCCTCCCAGGAGGCCGGGGAGCTGTTTTTT	CASQEAGELFF
.	TRBV18	TRBJ2-3	TRBD2	TGTGCCAGCTCACCACGGGCTAGCGGGGGGGCCCTATCAGATACGCAGTATTTT	CASSPRASGGALSDTQYF
few	TRBV11-2	TRBJ1-1	.	TGTGCCAGCAGCTTTCAGGGCCTCATGAACACTGAAGCTTTCTTT	CASSFQGLMNTEAFF
.	TRBV7-9	TRBJ2-1	TRBD1	TGTGCCAGCAGCGATGGGACAGGGGACAATGAGCAGTTCTTC	CASSDGTGDNEQFF
.	TRBV5-8	TRBJ2-5	TRBD1	TGTGCCAGCAGCTGGGACAGGGAAGAGACCCAGTACTTC	CASSWDREETQYF
once	TRBV6-1	TRBJ2-1	TRBD1	TGTGCCAGCAGCCGGACAGGGGGCAAGAATGAGCAGTTCTTC	CASSRTGGKNEQFF
.	TRBV13	TRBJ1-2	.	TGTGCCAGCAGCTATCCTCGGCTGGCTACTAACTATGGCTACACCTTC	CASSYPRLATNYGYTF
.	TRBV7-9	TRBJ2-7	TRBD1	TGTGCCAGCAGCGGACCGGGACAGAGCTACGAGCAGTACTTC	CASSGPGQSYEQYF
.	TRBV4-1	TRBJ2-2	TRBD2	TGCGCCAGCAGCCAAGTGGGTCTAGCGGGGGCTTTAACCGGGGAGCTGTTTTTT	CASSQVGLAGALTGELFF
.	TRBV5-6	TRBJ1-6	TRBD1	TGTGCCAGCAGCTTGAACAGGGGGAGTTCACCCCTCCACTTT	CASSLNRGSSPLHF
.	TRBV6-9	TRBJ1-4	.	TGTGCCAGCAGTTACGGCGGCAGTACCGCAACTAATGAAAAACTGTTTTTT	CASSYGGSTATNEKLFF
.	TRBV29-1	TRBJ1-1	.	TGCAGCACCTGGGGACGGATGAACACTGAAGCTTTCTTT	CSTWGRMNTEAFF
.	TRBV19	TRBJ2-1	TRBD2	TGTGCCAGTAGTAACCGCATAGCGGGGGGATCTTCCTACAATGAGCAGTTCTTC	CASSNRIAGGSSYNEQFF
.	TRBV5-4	TRBJ2-1	TRBD1	TGTGCCAGCAGCTTGATGTCAGGGGGCAAGAGCTCCTACAATGAGCAGTTCTTC	CASSLMSGGKSSYNEQFF
.	TRBV5-8	TRBJ1-5	.	TGTGCCAGCAGCTTAGGTGGGGATCATCAGCCCCAGCATTTT	CASSLGGDHQPQHF
.	TRBV9	TRBJ2-2	TRBD1	TGTGCCAGCAGCGTAGGAGCCAGGGGGCCCACCGGGGAGCTGTTTTTT	CASSVGARGPTGELFF
.	TRBV7-9	TRBJ1-5	TRBD1	TGTGCCAGCAGCTCCGCGGGGACAGGGTGGGAGAGCAATCAGCCCCAGCATTTT	CASSSAGTGWESNQPQHF